This T cell receptor beta chain stems from a study of blood T cell repertoires in COVID-19. Study background: COVID-19 samples from acute and convalescent phases originated in the United States, Italy and Spain. Sample material is recorded as cDNA or gDNA derived from T cells, B-cell-depleted T cells, or PBMCs.

Germline lookup yields CDR1 KGHSH and CDR2 LQKENI. The J segment lost 4 bases and the V segment lost 0 bases, leaving 3 bases of the junction unmatched. The CDR3 length is 15 residues. Authors' data handling: Amplification of reference gene primers provided the estimated nucleated cell counts. The method was immunoSEQ multiplex PCR; TCRdb's version includes in-frame clones alone and lacks a portion of them. That table supplies the V and J calls and clone size; D and trimming were determined from the DNA. The sample lists some 100,000 clones; about 81% were seen once. Material: peripheral blood. This receptor was obtained from a human donor in a cohort sampled during active COVID-19. The J gene is TRBJ2-4, the V gene TRBV18; 7 bases match TRBD1. The chain's CDR3 is CASSPPGRGKNIQYF. The DNA for the CDR3 is TGTGCCAGCTCACCACCCGGCAGGGGGAAAAACATTCAGTACTTC. The full variable domain, in which reference TRBV18 and TRBJ2-4 provide the parts outside the CDR3, is NAGVMQNPRHLVRRRGQEARLRCSPMKGHSHVYWYRQLPEEGLKFMVYLQKENIIDESGMPKERFSAEFPKEGPSILRIQQVVRGDSAAYFCASSPPGRGKNIQYFGAGTRLSVL.